These 3 T cell receptor beta chains came from one sample sequenced in a study of T cell responses to AZD1222 COVID-19 vaccine. Only in-frame clones appear in the TCRdb table, and some are missing; sequencing was by immunoSEQ multiplex PCR. The sample carries about 120,000 clones, more than 85% recorded once. Material: peripheral blood, obtained on day 0 of AZD1222 vaccination. These receptors originate from an adult in good health.

The V and J genes are TRBV28 and TRBJ2-1; TRBD1 agrees at 7 bases. CDR3 length: 16 residues. The V gene end was trimmed by 3 bases and the J gene end by 9 bases; junction bases not matched to a gene: 14. Per the germline V gene, CDR1 is MDHEN and CDR2 is SYDVKM. As DNA, the CDR3 is TGTGCCAGCAGTTTTCGAACCGGGACAGCTACCGGTGAGCAGTTCTTC. This gives the protein CASSFRTGTATGEQFF.

This rearrangement joins TRBV7-4 to TRBJ2-1; 10 bases agree with TRBD2. The ends lost 5 bases at V and 7 bases at J; junction bases unmatched: 14. The CDR3 has 17 amino acids. Germline CDR1 and CDR2: SGHVT and SQSDAQ. DNA of the CDR3: TGTGCCAGCAGCCAGTCTCCGTGGCGAGCGGGAGGGAATGAGCAGTTCTTC. It codes for CASSQSPWRAGGNEQFF.

The chain has TRBV4-2 and TRBJ2-7; D not resolved. This CDR3 has 14 residues. The germline CDR1 and CDR2 sequences are LGHNA and YNFKEQ. V was pared by 3 bases and J by 5 bases, with 14 bases between. CDR3 DNA sequence: TGTGCCAGCAGCCATTACGATGGAATGAACGAGCAGTACTTC. It translates to CASSHYDGMNEQYF.